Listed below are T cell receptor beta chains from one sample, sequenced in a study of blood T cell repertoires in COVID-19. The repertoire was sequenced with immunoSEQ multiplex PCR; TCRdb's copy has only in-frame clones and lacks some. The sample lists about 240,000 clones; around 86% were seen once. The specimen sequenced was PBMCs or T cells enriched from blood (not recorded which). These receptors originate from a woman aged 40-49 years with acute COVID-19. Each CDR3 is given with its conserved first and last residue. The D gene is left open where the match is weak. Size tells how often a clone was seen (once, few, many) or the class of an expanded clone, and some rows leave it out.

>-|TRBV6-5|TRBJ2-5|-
CASPKGGPQETQYF
TGTGCCAGCCCCAAAGGAGGGCCCCAAGAGACCCAGTACTTC
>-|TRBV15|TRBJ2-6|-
CATSSWRGRSGANVLTF
TGTGCCACCAGCAGTTGGAGGGGGCGCTCTGGGGCCAACGTCCTGACTTTC
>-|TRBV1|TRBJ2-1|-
CTSIRLAPSSYNEQFF
TGCACCAGCATCAGACTAGCGCCGAGCTCCTACAATGAGCAGTTCTTC
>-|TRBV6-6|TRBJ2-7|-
CASSANRAYEQYF
TGTGCCAGCAGTGCGAACAGAGCCTACGAGCAGTACTTC
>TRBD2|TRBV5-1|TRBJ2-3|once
CASSLVLAGYTDTQYF
TGCGCCAGCAGCTTGGTACTAGCGGGATACACAGATACGCAGTATTTT
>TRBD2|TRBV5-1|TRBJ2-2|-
CASSKGLANTGELFF
TGCGCCAGCAGCAAAGGACTAGCGAACACCGGGGAGCTGTTTTTT
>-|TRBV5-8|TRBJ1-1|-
CASSFQVRGREAFF
TGTGCCAGCAGCTTCCAAGTGAGGGGGAGAGAAGCTTTCTTT
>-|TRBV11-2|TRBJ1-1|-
CASSLLVNTEAFF
TGTGCCAGCAGCTTATTAGTGAACACTGAAGCTTTCTTT
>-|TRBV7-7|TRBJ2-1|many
CASSLNSVTYNEQFF
TGTGCTAGCAGCTTAAACAGTGTAACTTACAATGAGCAGTTCTTC
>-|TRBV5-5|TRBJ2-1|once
CASSLTDNEQFF
TGTGCCAGCAGCTTGACTGACAATGAGCAGTTCTTC
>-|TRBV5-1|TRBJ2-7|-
CASSWSGQTYEQYF
TGCGCCAGCAGCTGGAGCGGGCAGACCTACGAGCAGTACTTC
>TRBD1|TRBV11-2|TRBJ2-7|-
CASTTGTDNYEQYF
TGTGCCAGCACCACCGGGACAGATAACTACGAGCAGTACTTC
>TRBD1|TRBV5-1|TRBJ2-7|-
CASSPGTGEHEQYF
TGCGCCAGCAGCCCCGGGACAGGGGAGCACGAGCAGTACTTC
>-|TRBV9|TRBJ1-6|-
CASSVGSSYNSPLHF
TGTGCCAGCAGCGTAGGGAGCTCCTATAATTCACCCCTCCACTTT
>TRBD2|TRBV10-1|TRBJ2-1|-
CASSAGVAGVLDEQFF
TGCGCCAGCAGCGCCGGGGTAGCGGGAGTCTTGGATGAGCAGTTCTTC
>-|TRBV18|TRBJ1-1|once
CASSPQLQTTMNTEAFF
TGTGCCAGCTCACCACAGTTACAGACGACCATGAACACTGAAGCTTTCTTT
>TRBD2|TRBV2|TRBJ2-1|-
CASSEKGSRRTSGRKEQFF
TGTGCCAGCAGTGAAAAGGGTAGTCGGAGGACTAGCGGGAGAAAGGAGCAGTTCTTC
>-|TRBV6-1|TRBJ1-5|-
CASSEAQGNQPQHF
TGTGCCAGCAGTGAAGCGCAGGGTAATCAGCCCCAGCATTTT
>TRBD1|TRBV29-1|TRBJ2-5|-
CSAGGQGGETQYF
TGCAGCGCTGGGGGACAGGGTGGGGAGACCCAGTACTTC
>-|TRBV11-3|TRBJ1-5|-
CASSLGSGQPQHF
TGTGCCAGCAGCTTGGGCTCAGGACAGCCCCAGCATTTT
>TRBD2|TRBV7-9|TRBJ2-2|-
CASRYTSGTSNTGELFF
TGTGCCAGCAGATATACTAGCGGAACTTCGAACACCGGGGAGCTGTTTTTT
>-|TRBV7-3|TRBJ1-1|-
CASSQQGRDTEAFF
TGTGCCAGCAGCCAACAGGGAAGGGATACTGAAGCTTTCTTT